The text below deals with one T cell receptor (beta chain). The data stem from a study of T cell changes during pregnancy in multiple sclerosis. V was pared by 1 base and J by 4 bases, with 10 bases between. Germline-derived CDR1 and CDR2 are SGHNT and YYREEE (reference sequence). This CDR3 is built from 14 residues. Using immunoSEQ multiplex PCR, the repertoire was profiled, and TCRdb retains in-frame clones only, with some absent. The sample comprises 65,000 to 90,000 clones, 85% to 95% of which are singletons, and about 2.2% rests with the top ten. The sequencing used peripheral blood, collected before pregnancy. The sequence was collected from a female donor with multiple sclerosis, enrolled in a pregnancy study. The chain links TRBV5-4 to TRBJ2-3, with D possibly being TRBD1 (6 bases). The CDR3 loop is CASSLPGAADTQYF. Here the CDR3 DNA reads TGTGCCAGCAGCTTGCCAGGGGCGGCAGATACGCAGTATTTT.